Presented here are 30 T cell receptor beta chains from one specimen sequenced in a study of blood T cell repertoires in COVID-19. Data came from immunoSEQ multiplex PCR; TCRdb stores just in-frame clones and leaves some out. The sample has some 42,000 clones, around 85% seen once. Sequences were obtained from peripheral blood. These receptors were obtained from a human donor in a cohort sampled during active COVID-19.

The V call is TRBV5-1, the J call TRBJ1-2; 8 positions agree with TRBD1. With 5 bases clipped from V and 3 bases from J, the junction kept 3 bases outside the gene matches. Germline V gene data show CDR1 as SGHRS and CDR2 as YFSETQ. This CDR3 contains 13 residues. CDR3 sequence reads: CASRPTGDYGYTF. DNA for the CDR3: TGCGCCAGCAGGCCGACAGGGGACTATGGCTACACCTTC.

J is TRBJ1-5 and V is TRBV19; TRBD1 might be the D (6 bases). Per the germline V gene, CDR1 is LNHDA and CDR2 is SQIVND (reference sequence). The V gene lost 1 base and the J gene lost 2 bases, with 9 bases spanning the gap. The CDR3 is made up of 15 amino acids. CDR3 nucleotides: TGTGCCAGTAGTATAGTTCGGACAGGCAATCAGCCCCAGCATTTT. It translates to CASSIVRTGNQPQHF.

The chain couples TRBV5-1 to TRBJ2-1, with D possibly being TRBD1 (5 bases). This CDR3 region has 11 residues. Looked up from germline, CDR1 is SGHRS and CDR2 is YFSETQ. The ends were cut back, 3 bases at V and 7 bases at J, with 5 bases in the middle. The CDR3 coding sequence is TGCGCCAGCAGCTCAGGGAATGAGCAGTTCTTC. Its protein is CASSSGNEQFF.

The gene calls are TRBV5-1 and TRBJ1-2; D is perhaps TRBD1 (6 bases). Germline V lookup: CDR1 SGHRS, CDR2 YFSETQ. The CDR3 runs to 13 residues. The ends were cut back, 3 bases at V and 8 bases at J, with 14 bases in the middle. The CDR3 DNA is TGCGCCAGCAGCTATGGACAGTCTATGGGCTACACCTTC. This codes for CASSYGQSMGYTF.

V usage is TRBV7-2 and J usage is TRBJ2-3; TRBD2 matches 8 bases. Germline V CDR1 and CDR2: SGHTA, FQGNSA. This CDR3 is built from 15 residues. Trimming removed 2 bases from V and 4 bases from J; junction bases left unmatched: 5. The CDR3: CASSLQAGAADTQYF. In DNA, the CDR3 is TGTGCCAGCAGCTTACAAGCGGGGGCGGCAGATACGCAGTATTTT.

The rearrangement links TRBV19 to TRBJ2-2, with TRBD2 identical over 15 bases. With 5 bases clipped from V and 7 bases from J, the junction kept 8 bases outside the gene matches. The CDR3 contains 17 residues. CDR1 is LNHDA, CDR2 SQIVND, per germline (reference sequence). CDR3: CASSAPGTSGGHGELFF. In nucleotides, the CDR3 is TGTGCCAGTAGTGCCCCAGGGACTAGCGGGGGGCACGGGGAGCTGTTTTTT.

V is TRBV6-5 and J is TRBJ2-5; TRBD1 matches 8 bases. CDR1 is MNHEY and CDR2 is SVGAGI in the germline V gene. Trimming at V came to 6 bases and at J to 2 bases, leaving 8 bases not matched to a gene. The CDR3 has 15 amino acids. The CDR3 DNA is TGTGCCAGCAGGGCCTGGGACAGGTCACAAGAGACCCAGTACTTC. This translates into CASRAWDRSQETQYF.

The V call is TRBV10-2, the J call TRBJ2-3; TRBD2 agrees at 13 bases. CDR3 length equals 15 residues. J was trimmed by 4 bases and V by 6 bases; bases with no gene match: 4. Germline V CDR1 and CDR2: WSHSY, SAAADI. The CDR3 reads CASSRLAGGADTQYF. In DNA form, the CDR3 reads TGCGCCAGCAGCCGACTAGCGGGGGGCGCAGATACGCAGTATTTT.

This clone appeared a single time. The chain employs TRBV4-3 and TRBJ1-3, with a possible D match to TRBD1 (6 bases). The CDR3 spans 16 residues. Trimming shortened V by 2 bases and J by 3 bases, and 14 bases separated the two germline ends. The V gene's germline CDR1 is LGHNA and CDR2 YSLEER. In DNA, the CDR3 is TGCGCCAGCAGCCAAAATACACAGGGAAGTGGAAACACCATATATTTT. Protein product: CASSQNTQGSGNTIYF.

CDR3 residues: CASSPPRQGAPLHF. In nucleotides, the CDR3 is TGTGCCAGCTCACCACCACGACAGGGGGCTCCCCTCCACTTT. V is TRBV18 and J is TRBJ1-6, with 10 bases that match TRBD1. This CDR3 contains 14 residues. From germline, CDR1 is KGHSH and CDR2 LQKENI. With 0 bases clipped from V and 13 bases from J, the junction kept 3 bases outside the gene matches.

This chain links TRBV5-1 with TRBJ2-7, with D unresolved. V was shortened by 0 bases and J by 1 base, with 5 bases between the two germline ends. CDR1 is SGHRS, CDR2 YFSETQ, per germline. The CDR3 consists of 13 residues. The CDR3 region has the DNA TGCGCCAGCAGCTTGGACAATTCCTACGAGCAGTACTTC. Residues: CASSLDNSYEQYF. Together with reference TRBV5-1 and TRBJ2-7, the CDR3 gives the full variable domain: KAGVTQTPRYLIKTRGQQVTLSCSPISGHRSVSWYQQTPGQGLQFLFEYFSETQRNKGNFPGRFSGRQFSNSRSEMNVSTLELGDSALYLCASSLDNSYEQYFGPGTRLTVT.

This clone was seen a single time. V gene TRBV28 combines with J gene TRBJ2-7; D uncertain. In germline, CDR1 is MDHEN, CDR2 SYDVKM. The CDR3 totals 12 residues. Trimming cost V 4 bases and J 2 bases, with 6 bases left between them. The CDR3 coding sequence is TGTGCCAGCAGTTACGGTACCTACGAGCAGTACTTC. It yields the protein CASSYGTYEQYF. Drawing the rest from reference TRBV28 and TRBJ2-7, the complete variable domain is DVKVTQSSRYLVKRTGEKVFLECVQDMDHENMFWYRQDPGLGLRLIYFSYDVKMKEKGDIPEGYSVSREKKERFSLILESASTNQTSMYLCASSYGTYEQYFGPGTRLTVT.

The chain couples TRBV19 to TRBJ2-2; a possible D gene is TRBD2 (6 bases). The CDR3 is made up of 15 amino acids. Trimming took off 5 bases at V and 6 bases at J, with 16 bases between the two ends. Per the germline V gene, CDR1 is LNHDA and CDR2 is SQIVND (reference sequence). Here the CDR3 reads CASSVVLAIPGELFF. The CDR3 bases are TGTGCCAGTAGTGTGGTTCTAGCGATACCCGGGGAGCTGTTTTTT.

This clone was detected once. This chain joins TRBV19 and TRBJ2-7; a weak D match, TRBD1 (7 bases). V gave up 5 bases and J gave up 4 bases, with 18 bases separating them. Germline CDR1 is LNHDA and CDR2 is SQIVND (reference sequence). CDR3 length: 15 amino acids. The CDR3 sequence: CASSPYGGQPYEQYF. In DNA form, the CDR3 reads TGTGCCAGTAGTCCCTACGGGGGACAGCCTTACGAGCAGTACTTC.

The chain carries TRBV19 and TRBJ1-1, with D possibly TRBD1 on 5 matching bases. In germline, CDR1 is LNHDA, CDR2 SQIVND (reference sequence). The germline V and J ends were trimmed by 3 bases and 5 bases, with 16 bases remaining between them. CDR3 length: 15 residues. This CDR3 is CASSITGVGSTEAFF. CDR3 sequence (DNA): TGTGCCAGTAGTATTACAGGCGTCGGGAGTACTGAAGCTTTCTTT.

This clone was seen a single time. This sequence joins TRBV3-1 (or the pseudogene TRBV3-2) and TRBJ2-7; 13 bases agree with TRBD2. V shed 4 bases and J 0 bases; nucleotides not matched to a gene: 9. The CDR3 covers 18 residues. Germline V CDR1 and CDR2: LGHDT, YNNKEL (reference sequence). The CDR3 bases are TGTGCCAGCAGCCCACTAGCGGGGGGGTCACCGATCTCCTACGAGCAGTACTTC. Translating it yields CASSPLAGGSPISYEQYF.

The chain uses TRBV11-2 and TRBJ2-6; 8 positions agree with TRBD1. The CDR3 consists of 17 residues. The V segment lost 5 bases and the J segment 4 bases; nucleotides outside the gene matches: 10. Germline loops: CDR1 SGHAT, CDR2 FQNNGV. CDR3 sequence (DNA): TGTGCCAGCAGCCCCCCCAGGGGGCATAGCGGGGCCAACGTCCTGACTTTC. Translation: CASSPPRGHSGANVLTF.

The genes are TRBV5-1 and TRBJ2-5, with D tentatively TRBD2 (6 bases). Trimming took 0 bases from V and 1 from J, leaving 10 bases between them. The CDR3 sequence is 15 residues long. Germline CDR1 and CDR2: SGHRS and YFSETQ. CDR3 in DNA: TGCGCCAGCAGCTTGGGGGCGGGGCTCCAAGAGACCCAGTACTTC. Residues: CASSLGAGLQETQYF.

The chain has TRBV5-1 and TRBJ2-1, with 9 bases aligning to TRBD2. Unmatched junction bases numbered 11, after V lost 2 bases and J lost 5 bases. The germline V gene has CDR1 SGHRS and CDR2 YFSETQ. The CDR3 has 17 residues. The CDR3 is CASSFNPGLAADNEQFF. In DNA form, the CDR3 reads TGCGCCAGCAGCTTCAACCCGGGACTAGCAGCCGACAATGAGCAGTTCTTC. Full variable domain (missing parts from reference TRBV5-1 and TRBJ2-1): KAGVTQTPRYLIKTRGQQVTLSCSPISGHRSVSWYQQTPGQGLQFLFEYFSETQRNKGNFPGRFSGRQFSNSRSEMNVSTLELGDSALYLCASSFNPGLAADNEQFFGPGTRLTVL.

The CDR3 loop is CASGQRGDSYEQYF. For the CDR3, the DNA is TGTGCCAGCGGACAACGGGGGGATTCCTACGAGCAGTACTTC. This sequence joins TRBV9 and TRBJ2-7; 7 nucleotides line up with TRBD2. V was pared by 7 bases and J by 1 base, with 8 bases of the junction left unmatched. The germline gives CDR1 SGDLS, CDR2 YYNGEE. The CDR3 loop spans 14 amino acids.

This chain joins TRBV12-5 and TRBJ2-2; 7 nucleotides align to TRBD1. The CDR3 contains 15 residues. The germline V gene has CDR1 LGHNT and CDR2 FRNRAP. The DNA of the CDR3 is TGTGCAACAACAGGGGACCTAACGAACACCGGGGAGCTGTTTTTT. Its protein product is CATTGDLTNTGELFF.

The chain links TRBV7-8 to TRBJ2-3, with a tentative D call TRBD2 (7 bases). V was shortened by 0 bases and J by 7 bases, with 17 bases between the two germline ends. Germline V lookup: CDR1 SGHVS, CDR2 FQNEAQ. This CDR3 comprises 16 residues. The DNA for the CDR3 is TGTGCCAGCAGCTTAGCGACCACCGGGGGGCCGAATACGCAGTATTTT. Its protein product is CASSLATTGGPNTQYF.

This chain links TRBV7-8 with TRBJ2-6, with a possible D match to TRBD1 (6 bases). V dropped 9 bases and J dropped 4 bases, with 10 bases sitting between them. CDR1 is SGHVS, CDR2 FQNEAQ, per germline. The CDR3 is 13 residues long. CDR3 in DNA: TGTGCCAGTCAGGGGAGCGGGGCCAACGTCCTGACTTTC. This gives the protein CASQGSGANVLTF.

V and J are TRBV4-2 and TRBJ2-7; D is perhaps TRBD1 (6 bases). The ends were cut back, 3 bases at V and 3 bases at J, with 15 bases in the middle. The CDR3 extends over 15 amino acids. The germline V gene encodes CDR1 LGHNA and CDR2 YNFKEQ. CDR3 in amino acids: CASSQATGQNYEQYF. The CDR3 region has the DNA TGTGCCAGCAGCCAGGCCACGGGACAAAACTACGAGCAGTACTTC.

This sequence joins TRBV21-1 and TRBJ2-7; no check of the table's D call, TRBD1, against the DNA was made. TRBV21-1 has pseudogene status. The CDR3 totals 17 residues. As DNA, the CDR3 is TGTGCCAGCAGCAAAGGGGTAGGACAGGGACTCCCCTACGAGCAGTACTTC. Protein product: CASSKGVGQGLPYEQYF.

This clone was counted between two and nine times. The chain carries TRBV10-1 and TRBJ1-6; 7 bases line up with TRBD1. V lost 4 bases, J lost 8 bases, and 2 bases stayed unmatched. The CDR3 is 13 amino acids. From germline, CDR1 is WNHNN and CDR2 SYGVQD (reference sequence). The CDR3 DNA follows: TGCGCCAGCAGTGGACAGGGCTATTCACCCCTCCACTTT. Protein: CASSGQGYSPLHF.

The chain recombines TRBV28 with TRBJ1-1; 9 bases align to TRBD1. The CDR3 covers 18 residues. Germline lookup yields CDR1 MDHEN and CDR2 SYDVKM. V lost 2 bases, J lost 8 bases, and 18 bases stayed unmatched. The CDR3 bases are TGTGCCAGCAGTTTACGGGACAGGGCGGCAACTGTCCCTCCCGAAGCTTTCTTT. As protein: CASSLRDRAATVPPEAFF.

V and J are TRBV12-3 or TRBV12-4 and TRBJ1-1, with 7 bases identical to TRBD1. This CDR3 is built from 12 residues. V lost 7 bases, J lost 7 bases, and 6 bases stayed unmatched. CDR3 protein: CASTLQGIEAFF. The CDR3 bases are TGTGCCAGCACCTTACAGGGGATTGAAGCTTTCTTT.

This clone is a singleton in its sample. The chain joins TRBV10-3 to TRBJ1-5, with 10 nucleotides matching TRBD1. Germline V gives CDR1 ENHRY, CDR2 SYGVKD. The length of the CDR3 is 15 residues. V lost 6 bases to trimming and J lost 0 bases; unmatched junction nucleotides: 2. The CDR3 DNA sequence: TGTGCCATCAGCGACAGGGGGCATAGCAATCAGCCCCAGCATTTT. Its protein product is CAISDRGHSNQPQHF.

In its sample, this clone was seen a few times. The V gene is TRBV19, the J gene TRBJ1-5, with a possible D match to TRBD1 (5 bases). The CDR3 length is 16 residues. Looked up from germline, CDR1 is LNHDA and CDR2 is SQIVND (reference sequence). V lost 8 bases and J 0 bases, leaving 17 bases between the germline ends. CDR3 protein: CASGGTTYYSNQPQHF. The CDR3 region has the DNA TGTGCCAGTGGCGGGACCACGTACTATAGCAATCAGCCCCAGCATTTT.